Shown below are 17 T cell receptor beta chains from a single sample sequenced in a study of T cells after posttransplantation cyclophosphamide. Busulfan-fludarabine conditioning, marrow transplant, and cyclophosphamide on days +3 and +4 were administered. The assay was immunoSEQ multiplex PCR, and TCRdb's table has in-frame clones only and misses some. The sample yields approximately 19,000 clones, 87% seen once. The source was PBMCs, collected after allogeneic stem cell transplant with posttransplant cyclophosphamide. These receptors were obtained from a female patient aged 40 to 55 who received an allogeneic stem cell transplant from a related donor, was CMV-positive, and had no GVHD. T cells may partly derive from the graft donor.

The chain links TRBV4-1 to TRBJ1-6; D is undetermined. Trimming shortened V by 5 bases and J by 0 bases, and 11 bases separated the two germline ends. This CDR3 is 16 amino acids long. Looked up from germline, CDR1 is MGHRA and CDR2 is YSYEKL. Here the CDR3 reads CASSATYSSYNSPLHF. In DNA form, the CDR3 reads TGCGCCAGCAGCGCAACCTACAGCTCCTATAATTCACCCCTCCACTTT.

This chain joins TRBV6-4 and TRBJ2-1; 12 bases are shared with TRBD2. Looked up from germline, CDR1 is MRHNA and CDR2 is SNTAGT. Germline trimming cut 5 bases from V and 9 bases from J; bases unmatched to any gene: 14. The CDR3 runs 17 residues. CDR3 residues: CASSLLAGGRYGGEQFF. In DNA, the CDR3 is TGTGCCAGCAGTTTACTAGCGGGAGGACGCTATGGAGGTGAGCAGTTCTTC.

In DNA, the CDR3 is TGTGCCAGCAGCTCGATGGGACTAGCGGGAGAGGGAGAGACCCAGTACTTC. Amino acid sequence: CASSSMGLAGEGETQYF. The V and J genes are TRBV5-4 and TRBJ2-5; 14 nucleotides align to TRBD2. This CDR3 has 17 residues. V was clipped by 3 bases and J by 4 bases; unmatched bases: 8. Per germline, CDR1 SGHNT and CDR2 YYREEE (reference sequence).

This chain uses TRBV5-3 with TRBJ1-1; the match to TRBD1 covers 7 bases. TRBV5-3 is annotated as an ORF whose role is uncertain. The CDR3 runs to 16 residues. Unmatched junction bases numbered 8, after V lost 0 bases and J lost 3 bases. CDR3 DNA sequence: TGTGCCAGAAGCTTGGTCAGGGGGAGGAAAGACACTGAAGCTTTCTTT. This codes for CARSLVRGRKDTEAFF.

The chain links TRBV18 to TRBJ2-7; TRBD2 is a possible D gene (5 bases). From germline, CDR1 is KGHSH and CDR2 LQKENI. There are 17 residues in the CDR3. The V end was cut by 0 bases, the J end by 2 bases, with 17 bases between. Written as DNA, the CDR3 is TGTGCCAGCTCACCACCGAATCCGGGTTTCGGGACCTACGAGCAGTACTTC. Translated, it gives CASSPPNPGFGTYEQYF.

J is TRBJ1-5 and V is TRBV28, with no clear D. In germline, CDR1 is MDHEN, CDR2 SYDVKM. CDR3 size: 16 residues. The V gene lost 5 bases and the J gene lost 2 bases, with 16 bases spanning the gap. The CDR3 DNA is TGTGCCAGCAGTCCCTCGGGTGGGAGGGGCAATCAGCCCCAGCATTTT. As protein: CASSPSGGRGNQPQHF.

J is TRBJ1-1 and V is TRBV7-9, with 7 positions matching TRBD1. Per the germline V gene, CDR1 is SEHNR and CDR2 is FQNEAQ (reference sequence). This CDR3 has 14 amino acids. Unmatched junction bases numbered 9, after V lost 4 bases and J lost 7 bases. In DNA form, the CDR3 reads TGTGCCAGCAGCTCCCAGGGGGGAAGAGATGAAGCTTTCTTT. Its protein is CASSSQGGRDEAFF.

This clone has a single count. V usage is TRBV9 and J usage is TRBJ2-3; 8 positions agree with TRBD2. The CDR3 is 16 residues long. Germline V lookup: CDR1 SGDLS, CDR2 YYNGEE. The ends lost 2 bases at V and 1 base at J; junction bases unmatched: 6. CDR3 sequence (DNA): TGTGCCAGCAGCGTCGGGAACGGGGGGGGCACAGATACGCAGTATTTT. Translation: CASSVGNGGGTDTQYF.

The rearrangement uses TRBV4-3 and TRBJ2-3, with 7 bases matching TRBD1. Germline CDR1 is LGHNA and CDR2 is YSLEER. After removal of 3 bases from V and 3 bases from J, the junction contained 15 bases not matched to a gene. The CDR3 has 18 amino acids. The CDR3 DNA reads TGCGCCAGCAGCCAGGACTCCGTTGGGGACAGACCTACAGATACGCAGTATTTT. Residues: CASSQDSVGDRPTDTQYF.

This chain connects TRBV10-2 to TRBJ1-1, with D tentatively TRBD1 (5 bases). In germline, CDR1 is WSHSY, CDR2 SAAADI. This CDR3 has 15 amino acids. V gave up 1 base and J gave up 1 base, with 10 bases separating them. The CDR3 loop is CASSEYGRANTEAFF. In nucleotides, the CDR3 is TGCGCCAGCAGTGAGTACGGCAGGGCGAACACTGAAGCTTTCTTT.

The gene calls are TRBV27 and TRBJ2-7; D is perhaps TRBD1 (5 bases). Germline V gene sequence: CDR1 MNHEY, CDR2 SMNVEV (reference sequence). The V gene lost 6 bases and the J gene lost 0 bases, with 9 bases spanning the gap. This CDR3 contains 13 residues. The CDR3 nucleotides are TGTGCCAGCAGCCGACAGAGCTCCTACGAGCAGTACTTC. Translating it yields CASSRQSSYEQYF.

The chain carries TRBV27 and TRBJ2-3; D gene unclear. The CDR3 is 13 amino acids. The V end lost 6 bases, the J end lost 0 bases, and 7 bases lay between the germline ends. The germline V gene encodes CDR1 MNHEY and CDR2 SMNVEV (reference sequence). In DNA form, the CDR3 reads TGTGCCAGCAGACTCCTCAGCACAGATACGCAGTATTTT. Translation gives CASRLLSTDTQYF.

The V gene is TRBV7-9, the J gene TRBJ2-1; 10 bases map to TRBD2. CDR1 and CDR2 from the germline V gene are SEHNR and FQNEAQ (reference sequence). V dropped 5 bases and J dropped 4; count of bases not matched to a gene: 5. CDR3 length: 15 residues. The DNA for the CDR3 is TGTGCCAGCAGCCCCCAGCGGGAGGGTTACAATGAGCAGTTCTTC. Encoded protein: CASSPQREGYNEQFF.

This chain uses TRBV7-9 with TRBJ2-1; 13 bases map to TRBD2. V lost 6 bases, J lost 9 bases, and 5 bases stayed unmatched. The CDR3 consists of 14 residues. Germline V gene sequence: CDR1 SEHNR, CDR2 FQNEAQ (reference sequence). DNA of the CDR3: TGTGCCAGCAGACTAGCGGGAGGGCCCGGTGAGCAGTTCTTC. Protein sequence: CASRLAGGPGEQFF.

V is TRBV6-5 and J is TRBJ2-7; TRBD2 agrees at 11 bases. The ends lost 6 bases at V and 7 bases at J; junction bases unmatched: 2. The CDR3 is 12 residues long. Per the germline V gene, CDR1 is MNHEY and CDR2 is SVGAGI. For the CDR3, the DNA is TGTGCCAGCAGGACTAGCGGGACTGAGCAGTACTTC. Protein sequence: CASRTSGTEQYF.

This rearrangement joins TRBV6-5 to TRBJ2-2, with TRBD1 matching over 7 bases. This CDR3 contains 15 residues. V dropped 0 bases and J dropped 4; count of bases not matched to a gene: 2. Germline V lookup: CDR1 MNHEY, CDR2 SVGAGI. CDR3 loop: CASSYSGTVTGELFF. The CDR3 DNA is TGTGCCAGCAGTTACTCAGGGACAGTCACCGGGGAGCTGTTTTTT.

The chain couples TRBV18 to TRBJ1-5; D uncertain. The germline V and J ends were trimmed by 4 bases and 6 bases, with 10 bases remaining between them. This CDR3 is 13 amino acids long. Per germline, CDR1 KGHSH and CDR2 LQKENI. CDR3 amino acids: CASSLGEGQPQHF. DNA for the CDR3: TGTGCCAGCTCACTCGGGGAAGGTCAGCCCCAGCATTTT.